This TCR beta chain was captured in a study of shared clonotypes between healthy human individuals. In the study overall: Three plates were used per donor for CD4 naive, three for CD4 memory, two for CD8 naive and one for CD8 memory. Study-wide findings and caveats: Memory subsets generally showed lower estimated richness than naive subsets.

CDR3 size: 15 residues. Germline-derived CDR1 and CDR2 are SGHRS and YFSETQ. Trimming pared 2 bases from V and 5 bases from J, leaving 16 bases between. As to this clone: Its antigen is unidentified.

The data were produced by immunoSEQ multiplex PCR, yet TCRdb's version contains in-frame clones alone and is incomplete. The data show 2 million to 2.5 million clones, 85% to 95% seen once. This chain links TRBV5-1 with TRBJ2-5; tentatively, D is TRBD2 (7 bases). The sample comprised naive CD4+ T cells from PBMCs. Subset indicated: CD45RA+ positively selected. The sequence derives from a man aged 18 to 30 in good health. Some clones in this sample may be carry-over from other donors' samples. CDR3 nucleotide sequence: TGCGCCAGCAGCTTCAGGGGAGGGCCCTTTGAGACCCAGTACTTC. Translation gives CASSFRGGPFETQYF.